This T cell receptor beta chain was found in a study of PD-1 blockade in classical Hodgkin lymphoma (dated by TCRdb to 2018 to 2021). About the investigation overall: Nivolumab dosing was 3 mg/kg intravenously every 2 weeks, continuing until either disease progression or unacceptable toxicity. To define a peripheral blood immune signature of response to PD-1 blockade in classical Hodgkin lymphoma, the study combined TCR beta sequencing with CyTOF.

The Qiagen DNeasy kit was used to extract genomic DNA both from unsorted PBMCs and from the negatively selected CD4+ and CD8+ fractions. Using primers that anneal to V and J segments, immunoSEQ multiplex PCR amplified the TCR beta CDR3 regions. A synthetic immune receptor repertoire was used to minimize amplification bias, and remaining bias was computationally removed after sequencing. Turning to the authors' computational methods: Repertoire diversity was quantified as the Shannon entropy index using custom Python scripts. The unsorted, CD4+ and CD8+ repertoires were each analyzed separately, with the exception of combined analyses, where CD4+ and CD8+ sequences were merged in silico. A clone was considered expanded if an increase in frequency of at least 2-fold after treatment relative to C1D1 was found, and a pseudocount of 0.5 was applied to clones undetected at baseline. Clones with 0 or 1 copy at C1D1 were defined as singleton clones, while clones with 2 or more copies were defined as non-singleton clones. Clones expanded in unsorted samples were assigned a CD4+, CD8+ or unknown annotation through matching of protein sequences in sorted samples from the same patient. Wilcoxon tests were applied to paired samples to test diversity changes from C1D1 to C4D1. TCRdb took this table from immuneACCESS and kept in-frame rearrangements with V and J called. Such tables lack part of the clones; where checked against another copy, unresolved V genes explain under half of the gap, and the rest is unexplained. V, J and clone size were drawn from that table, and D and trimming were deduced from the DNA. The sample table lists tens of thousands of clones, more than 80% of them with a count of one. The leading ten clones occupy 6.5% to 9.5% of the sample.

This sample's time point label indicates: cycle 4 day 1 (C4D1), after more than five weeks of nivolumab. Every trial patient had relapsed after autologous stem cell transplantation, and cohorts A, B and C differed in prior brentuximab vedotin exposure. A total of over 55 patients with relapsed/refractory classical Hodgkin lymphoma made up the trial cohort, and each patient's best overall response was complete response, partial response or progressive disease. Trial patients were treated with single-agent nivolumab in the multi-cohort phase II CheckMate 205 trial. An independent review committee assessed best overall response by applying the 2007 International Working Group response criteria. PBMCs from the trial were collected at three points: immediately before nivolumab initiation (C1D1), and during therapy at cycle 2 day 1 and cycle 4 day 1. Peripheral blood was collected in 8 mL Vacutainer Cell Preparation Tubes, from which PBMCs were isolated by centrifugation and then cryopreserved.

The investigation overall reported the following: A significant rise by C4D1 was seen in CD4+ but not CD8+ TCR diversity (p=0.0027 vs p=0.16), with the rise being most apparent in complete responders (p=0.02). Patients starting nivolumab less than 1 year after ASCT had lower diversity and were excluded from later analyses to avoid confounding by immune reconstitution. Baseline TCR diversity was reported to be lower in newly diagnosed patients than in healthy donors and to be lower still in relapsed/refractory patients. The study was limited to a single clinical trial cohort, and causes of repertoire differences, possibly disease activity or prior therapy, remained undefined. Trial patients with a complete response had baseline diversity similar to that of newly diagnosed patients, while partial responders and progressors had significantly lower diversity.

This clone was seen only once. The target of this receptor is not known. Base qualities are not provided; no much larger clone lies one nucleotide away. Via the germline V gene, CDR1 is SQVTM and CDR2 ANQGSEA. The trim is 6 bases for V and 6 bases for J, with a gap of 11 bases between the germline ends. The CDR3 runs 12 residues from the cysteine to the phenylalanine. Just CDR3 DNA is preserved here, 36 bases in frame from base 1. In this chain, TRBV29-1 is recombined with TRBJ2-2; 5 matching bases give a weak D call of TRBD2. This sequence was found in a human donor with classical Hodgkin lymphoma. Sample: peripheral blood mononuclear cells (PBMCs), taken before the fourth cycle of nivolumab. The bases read TGCAGCGTGATAGGACTCCCCGGGGAGCTGTTTTTT. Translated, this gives CSVIGLPGELFF.